This entry lists 14 T cell receptor beta chains sequenced from one sample in a study of blood T cell repertoires in COVID-19. This table comes from immunoSEQ multiplex PCR, and its TCRdb copy is limited to in-frame clones, with some not included. The table records over 85,000 clones, around 72% of them present only once. Sequencing was performed on peripheral blood. The receptors stem from a man aged 65-85 years with acute or convalescent COVID-19.

This chain links TRBV6-5 with TRBJ2-1; TRBD2 matches at 10 bases. Germline CDR1 and CDR2: MNHEY and SVGAGI. J was trimmed by 4 bases and V by 4 bases; bases with no gene match: 4. CDR3 length: 15 amino acids. CDR3 loop: CASSSSGSMYNEQFF. The CDR3 DNA reads TGTGCCAGCAGTTCTAGCGGGAGTATGTACAATGAGCAGTTCTTC.

This clone was recorded once. The chain employs TRBV7-2 and TRBJ1-2; D is unclear. This CDR3 has 14 amino acids. Trimming left V 4 bases short and J 4 bases short, with 13 bases between. CDR1 is SGHTA and CDR2 is FQGNSA in the germline V gene. This chain's CDR3 is CASSSWQVGYGYTF. Written as DNA, the CDR3 is TGTGCCAGCAGCTCTTGGCAGGTGGGCTATGGCTACACCTTC.

The chain is built from TRBV19 and TRBJ1-1, with 8 bases aligning to TRBD1. CDR3 length: 13 residues. Germline CDR1 LNHDA, CDR2 SQIVND (reference sequence). The trim removed 5 bases at V and 11 bases at J, leaving 10 bases unmatched. The CDR3 loop is CASSPQGALRAFF. In DNA, the CDR3 is TGTGCCAGTAGTCCCCAGGGGGCCCTGAGGGCTTTCTTT.

The gene calls are TRBV5-5 and TRBJ2-2; no reliable D call. The germline V gene has CDR1 SGHKS and CDR2 YYEKEE (reference sequence). V dropped 6 bases and J dropped 3 bases, with 18 bases sitting between them. The CDR3 consists of 16 residues. CDR3 DNA: TGTGCCAGCACCACAACACTAACTCTCTACACCGGGGAGCTGTTTTTT. Protein sequence: CASTTTLTLYTGELFF.

The chain joins TRBV27 to TRBJ1-5, with D hard to call. This CDR3 spans 16 amino acids. In germline, CDR1 is MNHEY, CDR2 SMNVEV (reference sequence). Between the trimmed V and J ends, which lost 1 base and 3 bases, there was a span of 13 bases. In DNA form, the CDR3 reads TGTGCCAGCAGTTTATTAGAACGACTCAACAATCAGCCCCAGCATTTT. Its translation is CASSLLERLNNQPQHF.

The rearrangement uses TRBV2 and TRBJ1-5; the match to TRBD1 covers 12 bases. CDR3 length equals 14 residues. The trim removed 5 bases at V and 7 bases at J, leaving 3 bases unmatched. CDR1 and CDR2 from the germline V gene are SNHLY and FYNNEI. The DNA for the CDR3 is TGTGCCAGCAGTACTGGGACAGGGGGCCAGCCCCAGCATTTT. As protein: CASSTGTGGQPQHF.

The V call is TRBV7-2, the J call TRBJ2-7, with 7 bases identical to TRBD2. Germline V gives CDR1 SGHTA, CDR2 FQGNSA. The CDR3 totals 15 residues. The V gene end was trimmed by 5 bases and the J gene end by 0 bases; junction bases not matched to a gene: 7. The DNA of the CDR3 is TGTGCCAGCAGCGTAACCGGGACTACCTCCTACGAGCAGTACTTC. Encoded protein: CASSVTGTTSYEQYF.

The chain couples TRBV4-2 to TRBJ2-2; no definite D call. This CDR3 has 15 residues. The V end was cut by 0 bases, the J end by 0 bases, with 5 bases between. Germline lookup yields CDR1 LGHNA and CDR2 YNFKEQ. The CDR3 DNA follows: TGTGCCAGCAGCCAAGAGGGCGCGAACACCGGGGAGCTGTTTTTT. Protein sequence: CASSQEGANTGELFF.

V and J are TRBV4-3 and TRBJ2-7; tentatively, D is TRBD1 (6 bases). The CDR3 sequence is 14 residues long. Per the germline V gene, CDR1 is LGHNA and CDR2 is YSLEER. The germline V and J ends were trimmed by 4 bases and 4 bases, with 14 bases remaining between them. DNA of the CDR3: TGCGCCAGCAGCCGATGGACAGTGAATTACGAGCAGTACTTC. Residues: CASSRWTVNYEQYF.

The V call is TRBV5-4, the J call TRBJ1-5, with unresolved D. V was cut by 3 bases and J by 2 bases, with 15 bases left in between. In germline, CDR1 is SGHNT, CDR2 YYREEE (reference sequence). The length of the CDR3 is 16 residues. The CDR3, as DNA: TGTGCCAGCAGCTCGGGAGGGTGGATGGGCAATCAGCCCCAGCATTTT. As protein: CASSSGGWMGNQPQHF.

The chain links TRBV6-2 or TRBV6-3 to TRBJ2-3; 8 positions agree with TRBD1. Per germline, CDR1 MNHEY and CDR2 SVGEGT. V was clipped by 6 bases and J by 9 bases; unmatched bases: 11. This CDR3 is built from 14 residues. The CDR3 DNA reads TGTGCCAGCAGCCCCCAGGGGGCGAGGGCGACGCAGTATTTT. Protein: CASSPQGARATQYF.

This chain links TRBV19 with TRBJ1-2, with D tentatively TRBD1 (5 bases). Germline V gene data show CDR1 as LNHDA and CDR2 as SQIVND (reference sequence). The CDR3 is made up of 17 amino acids. With 1 base removed from V and 4 bases from J, the gap between germline ends came to 19 bases. CDR3 in amino acids: CASSIGKQVTPSYGYTF. For the CDR3, the DNA is TGTGCCAGTAGTATAGGCAAACAGGTTACTCCCTCCTATGGCTACACCTTC.

This clone has more than one count but fewer than ten. This rearrangement joins TRBV7-2 to TRBJ1-2; 9 bases line up with TRBD1. There are 15 residues in the CDR3. J gave up 3 bases and V 2 bases, and 4 bases lay outside the gene matches. Germline CDR1 SGHTA, CDR2 FQGNSA. The DNA for the CDR3 is TGTGCCAGCAGCTTAAACAGGGGGCAAGACTATGGCTACACCTTC. Translated: CASSLNRGQDYGYTF.

This clone was recorded a few times. The chain employs TRBV28 and TRBJ1-1, with a tentative D call TRBD1 (6 bases). This CDR3 has 15 residues. V shed 1 base and J shed 0 bases, with 9 bases lying between them. From germline, CDR1 is MDHEN and CDR2 SYDVKM. CDR3 sequence (DNA): TGTGCCAGCAGTTTATCCGAGGGGGTGAACACTGAAGCTTTCTTT. It is translated as CASSLSEGVNTEAFF.